The 10 T cell receptor beta chains below all came from one sample that was sequenced in a study of CD8+CD57+ T cells in acquired aplastic anemia (dated by TCRdb to 2016 to 2019). The patients picked for sequencing were ones in whom flow cytometry had shown an expansion of CD8+CD57+ cells. Data came from an Illumina HiSeq 2000. Genomic DNA was used as template for profiling of TCR beta VDJ combinations and CDR3 sequences. TCRdb reprocessed the public reads (quality trimming at Q25 with fastp, clone calling with MiXCR) and kept in-frame beta chains. Each entry is one CDR3 protein sequence, shown with its most common DNA and genes. This sample holds approximately 260,000 distinct CDR3 sequences; roughly 82% were observed only once. The ten largest clones take up 40% to 55% of the sample. Sequencing input: sorted CD4+, CD8+, or CD8+CD57+ T cells (not recorded which) from PBMCs. The receptors were sampled from a human donor with aplastic anemia.

The chain has TRBV15 and TRBJ2-7; D might be TRBD1 or TRBD2, each matching 6 bases. The germline V and J ends were trimmed by 1 base and 4 bases, with 14 bases remaining between them. Looked up from germline, CDR1 is LNHNV and CDR2 is YYDKDF (reference sequence). The CDR3 covers 15 residues. CDR3 sequence reads: CATSRGAGGGYEQYF. CDR3 coding DNA: TGTGCCACCAGCAGAGGGGCCGGGGGCGGTTACGAGCAGTACTTC.

As regards this clonotype: In this CDR3 the conserved last residue, phenylalanine or tryptophan, is missing, so a read error is likely. No DNA is shown, since the ends of the CDR3 on it are uncertain; the CDR3 is the one TCRdb lists. The V and J genes are TRBV2 and TRBJ2-7; the table names TRBD1, a call not compared with the DNA. Germline-derived CDR1 and CDR2 are SNHLY and FYNNEI. Termini included, the CDR3 measures 15 amino acids. The CDR3 reads CASGVGGTDTQDFYA.

This chain links TRBV7-9 with TRBJ2-7; D may correspond to TRBD1 or TRBD2 (5 bases each). This CDR3 has 15 residues. The V gene lost 2 bases and the J gene lost 5 bases, with 16 bases spanning the gap. Germline CDR1 reads SEHNR; CDR2 reads FQNEAQ (reference sequence). CDR3 in DNA: TGTGCCAGCAGCTTAAAAGGGGACGGGCTGGACGAGCAGTACTTC. It yields the protein CASSLKGDGLDEQYF.

This rearrangement joins TRBV9 to TRBJ1-1, with D possibly matching TRBD1 (5 bases). Trimming removed 7 bases at V and 8 bases at J, with 24 bases between. Germline V gives CDR1 SGDLS, CDR2 YYNGEE. This CDR3 has 15 residues. The CDR3, as DNA: TGTGCCAGCGGATTAGCTGGGAACAGGAAGAACGAAGCTTTCTTT. Translation gives CASGLAGNRKNEAFF.

The V and J genes are TRBV7-3 and TRBJ2-7; possible D gene TRBD2, 5 bases. This CDR3 has 18 residues. CDR1 is SGHTA, CDR2 FQGTGA, per germline. Trimming shortened V by 2 bases and J by 3 bases, and 23 bases separated the two germline ends. CDR3 DNA: TGTGCCAGCAGCTTAGATCCAGGCCGGGATACGCAGTACTACGAGCAGTACGTC. Protein sequence: CASSLDPGRDTQYYEQYV.

This clonotype was observed a single time. The CDR3 ends on some other residue instead of the conserved phenylalanine or tryptophan, so this is likely a read error. The chain employs TRBV2 and TRBJ2-5; D uncertain. The length of the CDR3 is 12 residues. The germline V and J ends were trimmed by 6 bases and 11 bases, with 16 bases remaining between them. CDR1 is SNHLY, CDR2 FYNNEI, per germline. This chain's CDR3 is CASSAVAEKQYL. CDR3 bases: TGTGCCAGCAGCGCAGTAGCAGAGAAACAGTACTTG.

This clonotype was found a few times. The genes are TRBV7-9 and TRBJ2-3; 11 bases align to TRBD2. The CDR3 consists of 16 residues. J was trimmed by 3 bases and V by 4 bases; bases with no gene match: 6. Germline V lookup: CDR1 SEHNR, CDR2 FQNEAQ (reference sequence). CDR3 residues: CASSYLTSGDTDTQYF. Written as DNA, the CDR3 is TGTGCCAGCAGCTACCTGACTAGCGGGGATACAGATACGCAGTATTTT.

This chain links TRBV9 with TRBJ1-2; tentative D call: TRBD1 (5 bases). V lost 4 bases and J lost 10, with 23 bases in between. From germline, CDR1 is SGDLS and CDR2 YYNGEE. This CDR3 region has 15 residues. CDR3 protein: CASSWGSGSNYFYTF. For the CDR3, the DNA is TGTGCCAGCAGCTGGGGGTCAGGTTCAAACTATTTCTACACCTTC.

A remark on this clonotype: The DNA is left out, because the CDR3 cannot be placed on it with certainty; the CDR3 is given as TCRdb lists it. The rearrangement joins TRBV7-9 to TRBJ2-5. The CDR3 spans 14 residues, counting both ends. Germline V gives CDR1 SEHNR, CDR2 FQNEAQ (reference sequence). The CDR3 sequence is CASSADDTQYFGQF.

This chain links TRBV7-8 with TRBJ1-1; D is possibly TRBD1 (5 bases). In germline, CDR1 is SGHVS, CDR2 FQNEAQ. Trimming shortened V by 1 base and J by 12 bases, and 21 bases separated the two germline ends. The CDR3 is 15 residues long. CDR3 loop: CASSLGGGSDTQSFF. The CDR3 DNA reads as TGTGCCAGCAGCTTAGGGGGAGGGTCGGACACGCAGTCTTTCTTT.